A selection of T cell receptor beta chains follows, all from one sample in a study of blood T cells in healthy people across ages. From the 5' RACE reads, TCRdb called clonotypes with MiXCR, one entry per CDR3 protein. The sample shows 850,000 to 1,000,000 distinct CDR3 sequences, 51% of them seen only once. The material sequenced was blood. The source of these receptors is a woman aged 55-69 years in good health. Both conserved end residues are part of each CDR3. The order of the fields is V gene, J gene, CDR3 protein.

TRBV3-1,TRBJ2-4,CASSRGLAGGPGSLFKNIQYF
TRBV7-2,TRBJ2-3,CASSLAHWTSGRHTQYF
TRBV5-4,NA,CASSWGPAYDNEQYF
TRBV5-1,TRBJ1-2,CASSLTAGSYGYTF
TRBV5-5,TRBJ2-7,CASSLRSGTSYEQYF
TRBV24-1,TRBJ1-5,CATSDTPGTGYNQPQHF
TRBV20-1,TRBJ2-3,CSARMTSGVDGQYF
TRBV6-5,TRBJ2-7,CASSYSARTDYEQYF
TRBV25-1,TRBJ2-7,CASSEQGYYEQYF
TRBV20-1,TRBJ2-1,CSAGGESWEQFF
TRBV29-1,TRBJ2-7,CSARTSGSGEQYF
TRBV27,TRBJ2-3,CASSPNGAPGLAVTHATDTQYF
TRBV3-1,TRBJ1-6,CASSPRGTNSPLHF
TRBV6-5,NA,CASSSVGQLSYEQYF
TRBV12-3/TRBV12-4,NA,CASSLRGQRDEQYF
TRBV5-4,TRBJ2-7,CASSSTSHEQYF
TRBV20-1,TRBJ2-3,CSAIPGLDTQYF
TRBV20-1,TRBJ2-3,CSARGAREGPPQYF
TRBV10-3,TRBJ1-5,CAINTGNQPQHF
TRBV7-9,TRBJ2-3,CASSLALGNTDTQYF
TRBV10-3,TRBJ2-7,CAISRNPYEQYF
TRBV28,TRBJ1-5,CASSQTGGSQPQHF
TRBV6-5,TRBJ2-1,CASTGGTTGPNEQFF
TRBV4-1,TRBJ2-6,CASSSRHRDGSGANVLTF
TRBV12-3/TRBV12-4,TRBJ1-1,CASSFGSGKNTEVFF
TRBV27,TRBJ2-3,CASSFVVKDTQYF
TRBV7-6,TRBJ2-3,CASSHGGAGGDTQYF
TRBV29-1,TRBJ2-5,CSVRTGQGTQYF
TRBV18,TRBJ2-7,CASSPGQGHEQYF
TRBV7-8,TRBJ1-2,CASSLARGQGYGYTF
TRBV7-2,TRBJ2-5,CASSLAGLLETQYF
TRBV5-6,TRBJ2-1,CASSFRAGLAVFGQFF
TRBV20-1,NA,CSARKGQPRETQFF